These T cell receptor beta chains were read from a single sample in a study of blood T cell repertoires in COVID-19. TCRdb keeps only in-frame clones here, not all; method: immunoSEQ multiplex PCR. Among some 390,000 clones listed, roughly 86% were seen once. The sample consisted of peripheral blood. These receptors originate from a woman aged 60-75 years with COVID-19, enrolled during active disease. CDR3s include the opening cysteine and the closing phenylalanine or tryptophan. The D gene is left open where the match is weak. Size is stated for part of the rows, as once, few or many counts, or as a class when the clone is expanded.

J gene,V gene,clone size,D gene,CDR3 DNA,CDR3 protein
TRBJ1-6,TRBV7-3,.,TRBD1,TGTGCCATGGGACAGGGCTCCTATAATTCACCCCTCCACTTT,CAMGQGSYNSPLHF
TRBJ1-1,TRBV7-3,.,.,TGTGCCAGCAGCCCGGGCAGGGGGAACACTGAAGCTTTCTTT,CASSPGRGNTEAFF
TRBJ2-3,TRBV5-8,.,TRBD2,TGTGCCAGCAGCCTAGCGGGGGGTGTGGTAGCTACGCAGTATTTT,CASSLAGGVVATQYF
TRBJ2-1,TRBV5-1,.,.,TGCGCCAGCAGCTTTCAGGGGTCGGATGAGCAGTTCTTC,CASSFQGSDEQFF
TRBJ2-7,TRBV19,.,.,TGTGCCAGTTCCAAGACCGGGGGGCAATCCTACGAGCAGTACTTC,CASSKTGGQSYEQYF
TRBJ2-2,TRBV6-4,.,.,TGTGCCAGCAGACCAGGCTCAGCCGTCGGGGAGCTGTTTTTT,CASRPGSAVGELFF
TRBJ1-1,TRBV6-5,few,TRBD1,TGTGCCAGCACCAATACGGGGACAGGGATCGAAGCTTTCTTT,CASTNTGTGIEAFF
TRBJ2-3,TRBV19,.,TRBD1,TGTGCCAGTAGTGTAGGGGACAGGGGGCCTGATACGCAGTATTTT,CASSVGDRGPDTQYF
TRBJ1-4,TRBV27,.,.,TGTGCCAGCAGTTTAAGGTTGGAGCCCGAAAAACTGTTTTTT,CASSLRLEPEKLFF
TRBJ2-5,TRBV2,.,TRBD2,TGTGCCAGCAGAAAGCGGACTAGCGGGGGGGCCGGGGAGACCCAGTACTTC,CASRKRTSGGAGETQYF
TRBJ1-4,TRBV9,once,.,TGTGCCAGCAGCGATGCGAGGGGGATGGAAAAACTGTTTTTT,CASSDARGMEKLFF
TRBJ2-6,TRBV6-1,once,.,TGTGCCAGCAGTGTCGGGGTGAGCTCTGGGGCCAACGTCCTGACTTTC,CASSVGVSSGANVLTF
TRBJ1-4,TRBV2,.,.,TGTGCCAGCAGTGACCGGGGGGCTGCAACTAATGAAAAACTGTTTTTT,CASSDRGAATNEKLFF
TRBJ2-3,TRBV7-6,.,.,TGTGCCAGCAGCCCCATAGGCGGGGCGGGGAGGACAGATACGCAGTATTTT,CASSPIGGAGRTDTQYF
TRBJ2-3,TRBV25-1,.,TRBD1,TGTGCCAGCAGGAGGACAGGGGGTGATACGCAGTATTTT,CASRRTGGDTQYF
TRBJ1-1,TRBV5-4,.,TRBD1,TGTGCCAGCAGCGGGAGGACAGGGGGGAACACTGAAGCTTTCTTT,CASSGRTGGNTEAFF
TRBJ1-1,TRBV9,.,.,TGTGCCAGCAGCCCAGGTGCCGTGAACACTGAAGCTTTCTTT,CASSPGAVNTEAFF
TRBJ2-7,TRBV5-6,.,TRBD1,TGTGCCAGCAGCACACAGACGCGGACACAGGGGAGTGAGCAGTACTTC,CASSTQTRTQGSEQYF
TRBJ2-1,TRBV5-4,.,.,TGTGCCAGCAGCTTGGGTATGGGGAGTAGCAATGAGCAGTTCTTC,CASSLGMGSSNEQFF
TRBJ1-6,TRBV10-2,once,.,TGCGCCAGCAGTGAGGCGTATTCACCCCTCCACTTT,CASSEAYSPLHF
TRBJ1-2,TRBV12-5,.,.,TGTGCTAGTGGAAAGCTGAACTATGGCTACACCTTC,CASGKLNYGYTF
TRBJ1-1,TRBV7-8,few,.,TGTGCCAGCAGCTTGTTACAGGGGAACACTGAAGCTTTCTTT,CASSLLQGNTEAFF
TRBJ2-2,TRBV5-1,.,TRBD2,TGCGCCAGCAGCCCCAGCCATACTGGACTAGCGGGGGCGCCGTTATTCACCGGGGAGCTGTTTTTT,CASSPSHTGLAGAPLFTGELFF
TRBJ1-5,TRBV19,.,.,TGTGCCAGTACCCGATGGGGACTCAGTAATCAGCCCCAGCATTTT,CASTRWGLSNQPQHF
TRBJ2-6,TRBV5-5,.,TRBD1,TGTGCCAGCACTGTAGGGTCCCGGGACAGCTTCTTCTCTGGGGCCAACGTCCTGACTTTC,CASTVGSRDSFFSGANVLTF
TRBJ1-5,TRBV18,.,.,TGTGCCAGCTCACCACGCGGCAGGACTACCAATCAGCCCCAGCATTTT,CASSPRGRTTNQPQHF
TRBJ1-1,TRBV19,.,TRBD1,TGTGCCAGTAGTACCCCGACAGGGATAACTGAAGCTTTCTTT,CASSTPTGITEAFF
TRBJ2-7,TRBV10-2,.,TRBD2,TGCGCCAGCAGAAATCAGCGGGACTCCTACGAGCAGTACTTC,CASRNQRDSYEQYF
TRBJ2-7,TRBV7-3,.,.,TGTGCCAGCATCCACCGTCCCCATGAGGAATTTCAAAATTACGAGCAGTACTTC,CASIHRPHEEFQNYEQYF